This TCR beta chain was profiled in a study of T-cell memory formation after mild COVID-19. About the study: Largely, TCR clusters stayed within a single donor.

TCRdb itself ran the 5' RACE reads through MiXCR, one entry per CDR3 protein. This sample has approximately 100,000 distinct CDR3 sequences, with around 10% found just once. Findings and caveats of the study: The appearance of some responding clones in pre-infection memory suggested that cross-reactive memory joined.

Comments on this clonotype: Its antigen remains unidentified.

CDR1 is MDHEN and CDR2 is SYDVKM in the germline V gene. This CDR3 comprises 15 residues. Losses at the gene ends were 5 bases for V and 1 base for J; bases not matched to a gene: 6. What was sequenced was PBMCs or a T cell subset sorted from them (not recorded which). This clonotype originated in a man between 18 and 29 years old who had mild COVID-19 (a few samples of this study predate the infection). Cell type and time point are not known. The gene calls are TRBV28 and TRBJ2-3, with 7 nucleotides matching TRBD1. The CDR3 DNA follows: TGTGCCAGCAGTCTAGACAGGGCAGGCACAGATACGCAGTATTTT. The encoded protein is CASSLDRAGTDTQYF.